This T cell receptor beta chain was obtained from a study of vaccination and CD4 T cells after COVID-19. An Oncomine TCR Beta short-read assay was used to sequence the DNA from cultured CD4+ T cells. TCRdb passed the PCR reads through MiXCR, listing each CDR3 protein once. The table includes 7,500 to 10,000 distinct CDR3 sequences, 45% to 55% detected once. This sample's treatment: roughly 11-day PBMC culture with coronavirus spike peptide pools or control peptides (ViraFEST assay). The unexposed donor's CD4+ T cells were collected before the COVID-19 pandemic (2011-2018). Note on this clonotype: The target antigen is unknown.

Trimming shortened V by 0 bases and J by 2 bases, and 5 bases separated the two germline ends. The CDR3 consists of 15 residues. Per the germline V gene, CDR1 is MNHEY and CDR2 is SVGEGT. The sequence derives from a human donor in good health. The chain uses TRBV6-2 or TRBV6-3 and TRBJ2-6, with D unresolved. The material sequenced was CD4+ T cells from blood, cultured in vitro. The CDR3 sequence: CASSYSGAGANVLTF. DNA for the CDR3: TGTGCCAGCAGTTACTCAGGTGCTGGGGCCAACGTCCTGACTTTC.